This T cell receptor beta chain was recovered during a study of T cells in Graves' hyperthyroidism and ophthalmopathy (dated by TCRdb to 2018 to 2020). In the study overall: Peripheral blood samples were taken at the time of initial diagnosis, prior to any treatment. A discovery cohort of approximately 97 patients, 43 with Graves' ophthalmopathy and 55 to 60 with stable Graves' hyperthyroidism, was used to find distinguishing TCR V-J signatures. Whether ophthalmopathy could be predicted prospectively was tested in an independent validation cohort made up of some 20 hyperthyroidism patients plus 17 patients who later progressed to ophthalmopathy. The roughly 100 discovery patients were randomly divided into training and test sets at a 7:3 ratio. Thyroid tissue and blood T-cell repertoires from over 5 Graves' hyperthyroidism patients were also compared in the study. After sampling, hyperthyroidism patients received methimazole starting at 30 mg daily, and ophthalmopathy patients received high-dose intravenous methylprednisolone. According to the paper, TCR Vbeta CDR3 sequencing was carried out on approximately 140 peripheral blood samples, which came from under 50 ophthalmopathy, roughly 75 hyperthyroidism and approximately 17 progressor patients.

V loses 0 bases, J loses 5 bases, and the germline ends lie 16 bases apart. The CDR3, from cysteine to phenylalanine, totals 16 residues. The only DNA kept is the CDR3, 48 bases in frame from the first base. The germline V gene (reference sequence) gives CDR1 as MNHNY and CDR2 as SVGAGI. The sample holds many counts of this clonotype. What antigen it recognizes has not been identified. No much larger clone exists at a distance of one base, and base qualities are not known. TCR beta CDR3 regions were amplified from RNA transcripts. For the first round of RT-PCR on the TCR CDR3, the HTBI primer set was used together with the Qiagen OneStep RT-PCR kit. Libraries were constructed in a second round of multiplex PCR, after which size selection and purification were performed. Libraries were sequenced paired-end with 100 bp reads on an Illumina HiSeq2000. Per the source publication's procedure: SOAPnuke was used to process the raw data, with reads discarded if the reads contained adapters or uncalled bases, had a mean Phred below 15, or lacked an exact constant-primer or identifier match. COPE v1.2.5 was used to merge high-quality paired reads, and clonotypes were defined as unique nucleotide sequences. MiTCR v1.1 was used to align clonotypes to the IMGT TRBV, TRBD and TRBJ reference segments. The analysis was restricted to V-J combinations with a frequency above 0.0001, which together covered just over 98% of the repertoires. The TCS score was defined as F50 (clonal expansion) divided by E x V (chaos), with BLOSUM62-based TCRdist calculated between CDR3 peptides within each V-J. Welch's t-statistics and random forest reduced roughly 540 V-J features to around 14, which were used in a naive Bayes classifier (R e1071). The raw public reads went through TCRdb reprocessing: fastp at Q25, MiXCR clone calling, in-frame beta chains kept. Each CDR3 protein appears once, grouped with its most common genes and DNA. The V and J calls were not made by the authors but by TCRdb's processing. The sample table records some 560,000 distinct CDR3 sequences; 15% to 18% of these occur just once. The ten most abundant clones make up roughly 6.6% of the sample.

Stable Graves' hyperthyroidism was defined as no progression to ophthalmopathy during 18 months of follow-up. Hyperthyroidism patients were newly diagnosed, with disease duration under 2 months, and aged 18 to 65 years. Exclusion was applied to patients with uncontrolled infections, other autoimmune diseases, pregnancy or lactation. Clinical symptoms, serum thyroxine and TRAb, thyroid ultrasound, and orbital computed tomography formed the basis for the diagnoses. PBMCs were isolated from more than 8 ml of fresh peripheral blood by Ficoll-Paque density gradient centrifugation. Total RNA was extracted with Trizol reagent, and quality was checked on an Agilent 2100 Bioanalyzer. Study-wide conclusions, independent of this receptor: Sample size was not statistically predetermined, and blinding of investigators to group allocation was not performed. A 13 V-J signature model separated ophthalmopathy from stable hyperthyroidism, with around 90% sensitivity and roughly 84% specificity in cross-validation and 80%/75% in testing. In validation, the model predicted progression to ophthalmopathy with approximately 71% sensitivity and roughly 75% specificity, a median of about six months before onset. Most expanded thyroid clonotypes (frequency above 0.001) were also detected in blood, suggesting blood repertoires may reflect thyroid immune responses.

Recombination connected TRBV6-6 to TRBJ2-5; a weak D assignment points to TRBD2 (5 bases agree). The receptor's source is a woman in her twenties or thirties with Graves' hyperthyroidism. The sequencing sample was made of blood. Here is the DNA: TGTGCCAGCAGTTACTCCTTCGGACTCATTGCGGAGACCCAGTACTTC. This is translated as CASSYSFGLIAETQYF.